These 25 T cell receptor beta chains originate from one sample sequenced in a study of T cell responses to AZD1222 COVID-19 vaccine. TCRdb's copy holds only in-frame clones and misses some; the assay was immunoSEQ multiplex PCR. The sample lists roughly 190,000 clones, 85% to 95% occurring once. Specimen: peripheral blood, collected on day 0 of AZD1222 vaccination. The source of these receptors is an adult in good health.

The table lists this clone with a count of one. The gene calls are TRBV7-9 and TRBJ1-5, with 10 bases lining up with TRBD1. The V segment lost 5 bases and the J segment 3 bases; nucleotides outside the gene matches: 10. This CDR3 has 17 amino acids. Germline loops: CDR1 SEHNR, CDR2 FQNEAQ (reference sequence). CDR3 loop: CASSDHLGQGYNQPQHF. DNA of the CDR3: TGTGCCAGCAGCGACCATTTGGGACAGGGGTACAATCAGCCCCAGCATTTT.

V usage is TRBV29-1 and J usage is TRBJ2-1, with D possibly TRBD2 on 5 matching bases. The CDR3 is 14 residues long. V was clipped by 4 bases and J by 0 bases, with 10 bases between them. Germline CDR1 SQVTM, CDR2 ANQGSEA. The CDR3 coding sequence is TGCAGCGTTGCGGGGTTGAGCTCCTACAATGAGCAGTTCTTC. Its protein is CSVAGLSSYNEQFF.

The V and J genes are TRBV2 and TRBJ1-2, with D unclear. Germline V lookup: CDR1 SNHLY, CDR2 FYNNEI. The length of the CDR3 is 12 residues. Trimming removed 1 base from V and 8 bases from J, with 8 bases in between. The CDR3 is CASSEGGRGYTF. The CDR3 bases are TGTGCCAGCAGTGAAGGGGGAAGGGGCTACACCTTC.

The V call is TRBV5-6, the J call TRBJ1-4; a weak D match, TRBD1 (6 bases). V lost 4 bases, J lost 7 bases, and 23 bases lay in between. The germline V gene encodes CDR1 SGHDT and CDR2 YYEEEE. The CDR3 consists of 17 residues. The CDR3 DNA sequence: TGTGCCAGCAGCACCCGGGGACACAGGGCCATCAGTGAAAAACTGTTTTTT. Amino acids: CASSTRGHRAISEKLFF. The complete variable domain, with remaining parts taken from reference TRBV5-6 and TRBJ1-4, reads DAGVTQSPTHLIKTRGQQVTLRCSPKSGHDTVSWYQQALGQGPQFIFQYYEEEERQRGNFPDRFSGHQFPNYSSELNVNALLLGDSALYLCASSTRGHRAISEKLFFGSGTQLSVL.

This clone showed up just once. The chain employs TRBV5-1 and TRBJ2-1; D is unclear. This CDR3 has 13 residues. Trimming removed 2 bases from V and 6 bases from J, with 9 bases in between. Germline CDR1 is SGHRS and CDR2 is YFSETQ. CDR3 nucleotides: TGCGCCAGCAGCTTCGATACGGGCAATGAGCAGTTCTTC. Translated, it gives CASSFDTGNEQFF.

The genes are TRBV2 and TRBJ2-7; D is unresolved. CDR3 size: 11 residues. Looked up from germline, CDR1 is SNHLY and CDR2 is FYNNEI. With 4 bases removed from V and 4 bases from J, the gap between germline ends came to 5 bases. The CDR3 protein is CASSGGYEQYF. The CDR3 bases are TGTGCCAGCAGTGGGGGATACGAGCAGTACTTC.

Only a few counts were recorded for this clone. The CDR3 DNA is TGTGCCAGCAGCTCGGGTGCTGGGGCCAACGTCCTGACTTTC. Translated: CASSSGAGANVLTF. The chain is built from TRBV5-4 and TRBJ2-6, with D unclear. Trimming removed 3 bases at V and 2 bases at J, with 6 bases between. The CDR3 is made up of 14 amino acids. CDR1 SGHNT and CDR2 YYREEE come from the germline V gene (reference sequence).

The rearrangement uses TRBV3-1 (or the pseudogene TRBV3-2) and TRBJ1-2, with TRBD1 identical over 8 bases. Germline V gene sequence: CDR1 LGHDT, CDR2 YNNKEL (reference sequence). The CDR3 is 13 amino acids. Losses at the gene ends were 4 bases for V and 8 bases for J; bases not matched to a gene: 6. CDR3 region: CASSPHRGDGYTF. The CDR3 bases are TGTGCCAGCAGCCCCCACAGGGGGGACGGCTACACCTTC.

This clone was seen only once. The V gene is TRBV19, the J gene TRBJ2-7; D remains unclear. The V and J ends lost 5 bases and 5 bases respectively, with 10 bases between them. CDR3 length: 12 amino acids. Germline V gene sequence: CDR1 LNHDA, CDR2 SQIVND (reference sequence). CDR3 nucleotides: TGTGCCAGTAGTGACCGTGGGGACGAGCAGTACTTC. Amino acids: CASSDRGDEQYF.

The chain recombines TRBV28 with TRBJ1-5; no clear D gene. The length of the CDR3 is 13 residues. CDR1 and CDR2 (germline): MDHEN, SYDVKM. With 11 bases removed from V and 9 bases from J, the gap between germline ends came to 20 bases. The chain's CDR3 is CAVEVGGVRPQHF. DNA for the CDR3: TGTGCCGTCGAAGTGGGAGGCGTTCGGCCCCAGCATTTT.

The CDR3 protein is CASSTVNTEAFF. DNA for the CDR3: TGTGCCAGCAGTACAGTGAACACTGAAGCTTTCTTT. The gene calls are TRBV6-5 and TRBJ1-1; D remains unclear. V shed 5 bases and J shed 0 bases, with 4 bases lying between them. In germline, CDR1 is MNHEY, CDR2 SVGAGI. The CDR3 is made up of 12 amino acids.

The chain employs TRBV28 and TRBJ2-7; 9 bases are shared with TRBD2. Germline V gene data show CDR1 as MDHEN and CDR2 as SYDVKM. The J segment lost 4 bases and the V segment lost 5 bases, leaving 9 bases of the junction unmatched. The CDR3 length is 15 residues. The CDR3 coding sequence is TGTGCCAGCAGTGGTTCTAGCGGGGTTAGATACGAGCAGTACTTC. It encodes CASSGSSGVRYEQYF. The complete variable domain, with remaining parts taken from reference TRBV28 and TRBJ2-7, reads DVKVTQSSRYLVKRTGEKVFLECVQDMDHENMFWYRQDPGLGLRLIYFSYDVKMKEKGDIPEGYSVSREKKERFSLILESASTNQTSMYLCASSGSSGVRYEQYFGPGTRLTVT.

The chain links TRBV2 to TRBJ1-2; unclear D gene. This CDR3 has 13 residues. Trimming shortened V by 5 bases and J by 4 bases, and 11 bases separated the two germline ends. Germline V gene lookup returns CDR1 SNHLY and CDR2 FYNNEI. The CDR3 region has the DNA TGTGCCAGCAGTACCGGCGGCTCCTATGGCTACACCTTC. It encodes CASSTGGSYGYTF.

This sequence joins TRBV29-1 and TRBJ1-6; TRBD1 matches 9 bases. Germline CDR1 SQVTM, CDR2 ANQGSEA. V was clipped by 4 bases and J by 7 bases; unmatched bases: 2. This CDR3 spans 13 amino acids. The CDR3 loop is CSVADRGNSPLHF. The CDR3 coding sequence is TGCAGCGTTGCGGACAGGGGAAATTCACCCCTCCACTTT.

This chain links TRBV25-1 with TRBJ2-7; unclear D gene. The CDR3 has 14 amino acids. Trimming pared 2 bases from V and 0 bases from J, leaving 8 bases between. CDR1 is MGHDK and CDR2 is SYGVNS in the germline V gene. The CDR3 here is CASSEPTGSYEQYF. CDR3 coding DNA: TGTGCCAGCAGTGAACCTACCGGCTCCTACGAGCAGTACTTC.

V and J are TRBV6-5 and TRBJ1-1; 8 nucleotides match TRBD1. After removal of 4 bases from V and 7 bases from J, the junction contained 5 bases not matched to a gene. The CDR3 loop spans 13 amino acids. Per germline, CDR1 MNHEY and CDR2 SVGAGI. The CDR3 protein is CASSFDRGGEAFF. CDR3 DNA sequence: TGTGCCAGCAGTTTCGACAGGGGCGGTGAAGCTTTCTTT.

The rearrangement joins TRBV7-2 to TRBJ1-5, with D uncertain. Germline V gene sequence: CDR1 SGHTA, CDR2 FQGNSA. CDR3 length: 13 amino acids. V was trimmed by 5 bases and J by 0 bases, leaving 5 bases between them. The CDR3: CASSLSSNQPQHF. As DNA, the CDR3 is TGTGCCAGCAGCCTATCTAGCAATCAGCCCCAGCATTTT.

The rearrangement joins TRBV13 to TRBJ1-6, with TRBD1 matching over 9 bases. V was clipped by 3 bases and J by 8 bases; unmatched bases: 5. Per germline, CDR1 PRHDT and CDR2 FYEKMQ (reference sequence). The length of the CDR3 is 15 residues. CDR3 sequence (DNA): TGTGCCAGCAGCTTTAACAGGGGGCAAGATTCACCCCTCCACTTT. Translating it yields CASSFNRGQDSPLHF. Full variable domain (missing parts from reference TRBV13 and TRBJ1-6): AAGVIQSPRHLIKEKRETATLKCYPIPRHDTVYWYQQGPGQDPQFLISFYEKMQSDKGSIPDRFSAQQFSDYHSELNMSSLELGDSALYFCASSFNRGQDSPLHFGNGTRLTVT.

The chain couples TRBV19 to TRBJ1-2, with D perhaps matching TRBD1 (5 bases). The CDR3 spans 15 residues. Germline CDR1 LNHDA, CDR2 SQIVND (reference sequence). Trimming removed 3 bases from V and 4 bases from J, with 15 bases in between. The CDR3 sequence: CASSIGVGTFYGYTF. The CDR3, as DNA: TGTGCCAGTAGTATCGGCGTCGGGACCTTCTATGGCTACACCTTC.

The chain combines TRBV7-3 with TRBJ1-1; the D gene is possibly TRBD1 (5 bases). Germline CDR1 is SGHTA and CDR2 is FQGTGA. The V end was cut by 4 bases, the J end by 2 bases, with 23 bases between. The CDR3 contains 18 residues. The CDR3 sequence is CASSSMGGGREANTEAFF. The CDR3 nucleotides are TGTGCCAGCAGCTCAATGGGTGGGGGTCGTGAGGCAAACACTGAAGCTTTCTTT.

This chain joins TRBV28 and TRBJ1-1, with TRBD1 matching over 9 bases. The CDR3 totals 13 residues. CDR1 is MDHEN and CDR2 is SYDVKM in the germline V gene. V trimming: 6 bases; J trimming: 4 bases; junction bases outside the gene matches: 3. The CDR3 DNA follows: TGTGCCAGCAGAAAACAGGGGGCCACTGAAGCTTTCTTT. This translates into CASRKQGATEAFF.

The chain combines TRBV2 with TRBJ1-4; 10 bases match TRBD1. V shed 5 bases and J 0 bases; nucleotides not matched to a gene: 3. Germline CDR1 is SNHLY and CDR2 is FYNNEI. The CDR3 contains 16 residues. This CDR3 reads CASSRDRGSTNEKLFF. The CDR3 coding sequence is TGTGCCAGCAGTAGGGACAGGGGATCAACTAATGAAAAACTGTTTTTT.

CDR3 sequence (DNA): TGTGCCAGTAGTACTACTAGCGGGGGGGCCCTCCGGGAGACCCAGTACTTC. As protein: CASSTTSGGALRETQYF. V and J are TRBV19 and TRBJ2-5; 13 bases match TRBD2. Germline assignment: CDR1 LNHDA and CDR2 SQIVND (reference sequence). The V gene end was trimmed by 4 bases and the J gene end by 5 bases; junction bases not matched to a gene: 10. CDR3 size: 17 residues.

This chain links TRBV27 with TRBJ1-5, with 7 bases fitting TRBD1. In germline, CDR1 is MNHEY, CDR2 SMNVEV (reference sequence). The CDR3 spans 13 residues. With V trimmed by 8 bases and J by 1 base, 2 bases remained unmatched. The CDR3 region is CASQGGSNQPQHF. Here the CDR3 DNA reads TGTGCCAGCCAGGGGGGGAGCAATCAGCCCCAGCATTTT.

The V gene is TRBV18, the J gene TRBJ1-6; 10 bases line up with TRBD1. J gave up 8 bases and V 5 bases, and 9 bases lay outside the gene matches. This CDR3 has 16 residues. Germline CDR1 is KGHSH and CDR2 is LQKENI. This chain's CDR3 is CASSATPGQGHSPLHF. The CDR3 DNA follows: TGTGCCAGCTCAGCTACACCGGGACAGGGGCATTCACCCCTCCACTTT.